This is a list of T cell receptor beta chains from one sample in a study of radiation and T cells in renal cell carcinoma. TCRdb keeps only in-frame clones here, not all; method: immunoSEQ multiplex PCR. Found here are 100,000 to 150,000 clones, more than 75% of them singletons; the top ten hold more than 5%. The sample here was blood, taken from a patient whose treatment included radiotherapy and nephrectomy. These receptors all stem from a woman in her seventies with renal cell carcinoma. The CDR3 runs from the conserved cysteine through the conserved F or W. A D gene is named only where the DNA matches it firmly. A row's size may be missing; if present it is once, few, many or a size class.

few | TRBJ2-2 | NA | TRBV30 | CAWDPGTNTGELFF | TGTGCCTGGGACCCAGGGACGAACACCGGGGAGCTGTTTTTT
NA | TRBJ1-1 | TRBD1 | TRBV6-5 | CASRRTGVNTEAFF | TGTGCCAGCAGACGGACAGGGGTGAACACTGAAGCTTTCTTT
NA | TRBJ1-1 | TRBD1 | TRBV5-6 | CASSLAGQGSWNTEAFF | TGTGCCAGCAGCTTGGCAGGACAGGGCAGTTGGAACACTGAAGCTTTCTTT
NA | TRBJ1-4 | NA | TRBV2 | CASSEQGIGEKLFF | TGTGCCAGCAGTGAACAGGGTATAGGAGAAAAACTGTTTTTT
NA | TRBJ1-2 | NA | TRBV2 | CASRETGQSYYGYTF | TGTGCCAGCAGGGAGACGGGACAATCGTACTATGGCTACACCTTC
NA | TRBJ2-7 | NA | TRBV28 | CASSLGGRDYEQYF | TGTGCCAGCAGTTTAGGGGGCAGGGACTACGAGCAGTACTTC
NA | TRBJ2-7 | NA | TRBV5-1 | CASSLEDEQYF | TGCGCCAGCAGCTTAGAGGACGAGCAGTACTTC
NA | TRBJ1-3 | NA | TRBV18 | CASSPGRFSGNTIYF | TGTGCCAGCTCACCAGGAAGGTTCTCTGGAAACACCATATATTTT
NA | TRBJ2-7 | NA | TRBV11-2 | CASSLVGRREQYF | TGTGCCAGCAGCTTAGTGGGCAGACGCGAGCAGTACTTC
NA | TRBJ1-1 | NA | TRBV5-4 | CASTSERAMNTEAFF | TGTGCCAGCACCTCGGAGAGAGCAATGAACACTGAAGCTTTCTTT
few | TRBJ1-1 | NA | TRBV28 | CASSNRGPTEAFF | TGTGCCAGCAGTAACCGGGGGCCCACTGAAGCTTTCTTT
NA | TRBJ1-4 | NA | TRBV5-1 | CASSTGRVRGELFF | TGCGCCAGCAGCACAGGACGGGTCCGAGGGGAACTGTTTTTT
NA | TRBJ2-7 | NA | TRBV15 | CATSRGDSYEQYF | TGTGCCACCAGCAGAGGAGACAGCTACGAGCAGTACTTC
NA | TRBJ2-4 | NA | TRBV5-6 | CASSLLGQNIQYF | TGTGCCAGCAGCTTGCTCGGACAAAACATTCAGTACTTC
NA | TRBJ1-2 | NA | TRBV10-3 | CAIKGQDYGYTF | TGTGCCATCAAGGGGCAGGACTATGGCTACACCTTC
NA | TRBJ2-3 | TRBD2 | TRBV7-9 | CASGPGLAGTDTQYF | TGTGCCAGCGGCCCAGGACTAGCGGGGACAGATACGCAGTATTTT
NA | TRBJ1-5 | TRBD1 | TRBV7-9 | CASSGRDRGQPQHF | TGTGCCAGCAGCGGCAGGGACAGGGGACAGCCCCAGCATTTT
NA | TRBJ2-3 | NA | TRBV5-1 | CASSRVAADTQYF | TGCGCCAGCAGCCGGGTAGCGGCAGATACGCAGTATTTT
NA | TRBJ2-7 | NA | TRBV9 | CASSVAGTLDYEQYF | TGTGCCAGCAGCGTAGCGGGGACACTAGACTACGAGCAGTACTTC
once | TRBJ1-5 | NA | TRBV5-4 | CASSLLWATSNQPQHF | TGTGCCAGCAGCTTATTATGGGCCACTAGCAATCAGCCCCAGCATTTT
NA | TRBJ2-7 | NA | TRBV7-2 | CASSLEALSYEQYF | TGTGCCAGCAGCTTAGAAGCACTCTCCTACGAGCAGTACTTC